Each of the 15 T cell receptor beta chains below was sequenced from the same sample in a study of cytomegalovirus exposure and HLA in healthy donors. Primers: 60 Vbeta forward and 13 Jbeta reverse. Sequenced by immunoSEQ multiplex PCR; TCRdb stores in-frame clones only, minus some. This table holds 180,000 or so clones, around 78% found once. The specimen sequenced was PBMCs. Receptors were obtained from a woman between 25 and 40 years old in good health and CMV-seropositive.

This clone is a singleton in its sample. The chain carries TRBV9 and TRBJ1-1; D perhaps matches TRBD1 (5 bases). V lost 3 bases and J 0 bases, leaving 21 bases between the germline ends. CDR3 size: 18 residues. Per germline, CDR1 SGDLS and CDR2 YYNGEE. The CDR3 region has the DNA TGTGCCAGCAGCGACTACCGGAAGGGGCCCCTTATGAACACTGAAGCTTTCTTT. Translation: CASSDYRKGPLMNTEAFF.

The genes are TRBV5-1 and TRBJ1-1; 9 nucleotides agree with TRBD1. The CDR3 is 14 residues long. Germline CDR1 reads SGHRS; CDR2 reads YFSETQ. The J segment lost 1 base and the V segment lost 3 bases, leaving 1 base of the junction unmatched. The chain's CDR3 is CASSWDRANTEAFF. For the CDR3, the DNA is TGCGCCAGCAGCTGGGACAGGGCGAACACTGAAGCTTTCTTT. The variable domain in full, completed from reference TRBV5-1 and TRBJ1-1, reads KAGVTQTPRYLIKTRGQQVTLSCSPISGHRSVSWYQQTPGQGLQFLFEYFSETQRNKGNFPGRFSGRQFSNSRSEMNVSTLELGDSALYLCASSWDRANTEAFFGQGTRLTVV.

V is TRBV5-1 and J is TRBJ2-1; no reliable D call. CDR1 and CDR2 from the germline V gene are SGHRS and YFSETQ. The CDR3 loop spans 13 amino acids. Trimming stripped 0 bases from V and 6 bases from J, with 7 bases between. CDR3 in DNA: TGCGCCAGCAGCTTGGAGCTTGCCAATGAGCAGTTCTTC. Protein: CASSLELANEQFF.

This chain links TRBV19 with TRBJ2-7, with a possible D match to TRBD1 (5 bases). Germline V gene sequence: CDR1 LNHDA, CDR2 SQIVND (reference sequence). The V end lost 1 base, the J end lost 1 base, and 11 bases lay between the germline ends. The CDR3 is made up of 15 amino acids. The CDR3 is CASSIVAGSSYEQYF. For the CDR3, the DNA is TGTGCCAGTAGTATAGTCGCAGGGTCGTCCTACGAGCAGTACTTC. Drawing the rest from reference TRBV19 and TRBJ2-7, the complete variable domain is DGGITQSPKYLFRKEGQNVTLSCEQNLNHDAMYWYRQDPGQGLRLIYYSQIVNDFQKGDIAEGYSVSREKKESFPLTVTSAQKNPTAFYLCASSIVAGSSYEQYFGPGTRLTVT.

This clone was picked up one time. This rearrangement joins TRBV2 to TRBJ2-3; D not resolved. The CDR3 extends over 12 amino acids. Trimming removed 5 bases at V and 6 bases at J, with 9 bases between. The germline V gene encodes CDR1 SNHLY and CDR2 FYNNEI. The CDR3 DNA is TGTGCCAGCAGTCCCTCTTCGGATACGCAGTATTTT. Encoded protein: CASSPSSDTQYF.

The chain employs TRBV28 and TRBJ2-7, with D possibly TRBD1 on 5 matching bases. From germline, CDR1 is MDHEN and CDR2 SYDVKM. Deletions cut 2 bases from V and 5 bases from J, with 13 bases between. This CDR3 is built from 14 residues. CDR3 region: CASSLLGRVHEQYF. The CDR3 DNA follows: TGTGCCAGCAGTTTACTTGGCAGGGTCCACGAGCAGTACTTC.

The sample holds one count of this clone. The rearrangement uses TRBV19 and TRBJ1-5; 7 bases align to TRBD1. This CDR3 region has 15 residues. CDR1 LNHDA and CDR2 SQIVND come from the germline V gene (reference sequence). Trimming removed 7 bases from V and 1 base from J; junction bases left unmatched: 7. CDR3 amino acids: CASNDDRVSNQPQHF. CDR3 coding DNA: TGTGCCAGTAATGATGACAGGGTGAGCAATCAGCCCCAGCATTTT.

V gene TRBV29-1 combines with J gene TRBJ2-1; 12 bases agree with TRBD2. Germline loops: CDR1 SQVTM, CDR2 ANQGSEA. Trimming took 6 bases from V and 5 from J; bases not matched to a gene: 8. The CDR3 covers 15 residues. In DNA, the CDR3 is TGCAGCGTCGAGACTAGCGGGGGTTTCAACAATGAGCAGTTCTTC. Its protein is CSVETSGGFNNEQFF.

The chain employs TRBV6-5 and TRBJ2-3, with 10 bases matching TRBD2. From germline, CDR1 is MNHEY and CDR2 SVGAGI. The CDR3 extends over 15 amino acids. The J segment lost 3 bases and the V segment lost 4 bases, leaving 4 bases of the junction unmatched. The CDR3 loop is CASSFLAGVTDTQYF. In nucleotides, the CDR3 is TGTGCCAGCAGTTTCCTAGCGGGAGTAACAGATACGCAGTATTTT.

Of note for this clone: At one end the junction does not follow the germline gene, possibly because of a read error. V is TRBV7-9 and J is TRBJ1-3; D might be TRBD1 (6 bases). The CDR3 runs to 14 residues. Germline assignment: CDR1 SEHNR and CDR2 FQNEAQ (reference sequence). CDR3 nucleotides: TGTTCCAGCAGCTTAGCAGGGGTTGGAAACACCATATATTTT. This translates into CSSSLAGVGNTIYF.

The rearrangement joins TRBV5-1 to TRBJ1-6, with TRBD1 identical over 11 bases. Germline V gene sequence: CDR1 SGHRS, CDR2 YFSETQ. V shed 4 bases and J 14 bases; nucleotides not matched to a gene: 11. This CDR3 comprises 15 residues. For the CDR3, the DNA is TGCGCCAGCAGCCAGGGGACAGGGGGTAGTAAAACCCTCCACTTT. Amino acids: CASSQGTGGSKTLHF. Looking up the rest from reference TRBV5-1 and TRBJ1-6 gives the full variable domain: KAGVTQTPRYLIKTRGQQVTLSCSPISGHRSVSWYQQTPGQGLQFLFEYFSETQRNKGNFPGRFSGRQFSNSRSEMNVSTLELGDSALYLCASSQGTGGSKTLHFGNGTRLTVT.

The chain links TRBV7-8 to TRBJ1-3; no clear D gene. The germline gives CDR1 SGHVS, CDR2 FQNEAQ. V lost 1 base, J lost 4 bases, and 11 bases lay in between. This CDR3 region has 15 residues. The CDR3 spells CASSLERVGGNTIYF. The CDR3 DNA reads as TGTGCCAGCAGCTTAGAACGGGTAGGAGGAAACACCATATATTTT.

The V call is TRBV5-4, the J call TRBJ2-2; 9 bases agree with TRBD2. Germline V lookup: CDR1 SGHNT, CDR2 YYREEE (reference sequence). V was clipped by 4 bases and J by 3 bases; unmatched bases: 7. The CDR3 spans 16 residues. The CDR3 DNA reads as TGTGCCAGCAGCGGCGGGGGGGCGGTCTACACCGGGGAGCTGTTTTTT. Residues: CASSGGGAVYTGELFF.

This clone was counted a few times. The CDR3 DNA follows: TGTGCCAGTAGTATAGATGCGGGACGGCGCTATGGCTACACCTTC. Its protein product is CASSIDAGRRYGYTF. The rearrangement links TRBV19 to TRBJ1-2; D may be TRBD1 (5 bases). This CDR3 has 15 residues. The germline V gene has CDR1 LNHDA and CDR2 SQIVND (reference sequence). Trimming took 0 bases from V and 4 from J, leaving 12 bases between them.

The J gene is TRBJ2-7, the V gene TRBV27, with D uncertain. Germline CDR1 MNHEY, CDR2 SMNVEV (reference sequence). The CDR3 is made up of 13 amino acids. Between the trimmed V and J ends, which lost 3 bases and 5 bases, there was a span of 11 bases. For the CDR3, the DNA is TGTGCCAGCAGTTTTTCCAGGAATCACGAGCAGTACTTC. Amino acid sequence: CASSFSRNHEQYF.